This T cell receptor beta chain was profiled in a study of T cell repertoires in cytomegalovirus infection. About the study: HLA-C-restricted CMV epitopes, recently identified, and well-studied HLA-B-restricted ones were used by the study. Evidence of both CMV infection and a matching HLA type came from public TCR beta signatures.

TCRdb fed the reads into MiXCR, producing one record per CDR3 protein. The sample carries under 450,000 distinct CDR3 sequences, about 34% recorded once. Study-wide results and limits: CMV carriers having the relevant HLA were flagged by cumulative public TCR beta family frequency.

A remark on this clonotype: Its target is not known. The junction shows a germline mismatch at one end, possibly a read error.

Germline V gene sequence: CDR1 MDHEN, CDR2 SYDVKM. This CDR3 contains 18 residues. The chain couples TRBV28 to TRBJ1-2, with 7 bases aligning to TRBD1. This specimen consisted of cultured PBMCs, obtained from culture after CMV antigen stimulation. This clonotype was obtained from a human donor in good health (CMV status not recorded). Some clones in this sample may be carry-over from other donors' samples. The CDR3 DNA reads as TGTGCCTGCAGTTTTAGTCTTCCTCAGGGGGTCAAAAACTATGGCTACACCTTC. It specifies CACSFSLPQGVKNYGYTF.